Shown below are 27 T cell receptor beta chains from a single sample sequenced in a study of T cells after yellow fever vaccination. A single record per CDR3 protein comes from TCRdb applying MiXCR to the 5' RACE reads. The repertoire consists of 100,000 to 150,000 distinct CDR3 sequences, with under 8.5% occurring once and the leading ten covering about 2.7%. This specimen consisted of CD4+ T cells sorted from PBMCs, obtained 10 days after the first yellow fever vaccination. The receptors originated from a man aged 18 to 30 who received the YFV17D yellow fever vaccine.

In this sample, this clonotype turned up many times. V is TRBV19 and J is TRBJ2-1, with unresolved D. The CDR3 is 14 amino acids. V was cut by 3 bases and J by 4 bases, with 10 bases left in between. Germline CDR1 and CDR2: LNHDA and SQIVND (reference sequence). In DNA form, the CDR3 reads TGTGCCAGTAGTATCGAGGCGGAATACAATGAGCAGTTCTTC. This sequence encodes CASSIEAEYNEQFF.

This clonotype was seen more than once but under ten times. This chain connects TRBV4-1 to TRBJ1-2; no firm D call. V lost 4 bases, J lost 1 base, and 13 bases lay in between. This CDR3 has 15 amino acids. Germline V gene lookup returns CDR1 MGHRA and CDR2 YSYEKL. The CDR3 bases are TGCGCCAGCAGCCTGGCTTTTTTTTTTAACTATGGCTACACCTTC. The encoded protein is CASSLAFFFNYGYTF.

Only a few counts were recorded for this clonotype. The J gene is TRBJ1-2, the V gene TRBV20-1, with D possibly matching TRBD1 (5 bases). CDR1 DFQATT and CDR2 SNEGSKA come from the germline V gene (reference sequence). The ends were cut back, 6 bases at V and 8 bases at J, with 16 bases in the middle. The CDR3 totals 12 residues. In DNA form, the CDR3 reads TGCAGTGCGGAAGGGGCGGTGGGGGGCTACACCTTC. Amino acid sequence: CSAEGAVGGYTF.

This clonotype was counted many times. The chain carries TRBV5-1 and TRBJ2-1; no clear D gene. V was shortened by 4 bases and J by 5 bases, with 16 bases between the two germline ends. CDR1 SGHRS and CDR2 YFSETQ come from the germline V gene. This CDR3 region has 15 residues. Here the CDR3 reads CASSPLSPGNNEQFF. CDR3 sequence (DNA): TGCGCCAGCAGCCCTCTGAGTCCCGGTAACAATGAGCAGTTCTTC.

As regards this clonotype: This may arise from a read error, as a much more abundant clone is one base away. J is TRBJ1-2 and V is TRBV4-3, with 7 bases fitting TRBD1. Germline CDR1 is LGHNA and CDR2 is YSLEER. CDR3 length equals 14 residues. J lost 4 bases, V lost 4 bases, and 6 bases had no gene match. The chain's CDR3 is CASSRATGRYGYTF. The DNA of the CDR3 is TGCGCCAGCAGCCGGGCGACAGGGCGCTATGGCTACACCTTC.

This clonotype has at least ten counts. The rearrangement uses TRBV20-1 and TRBJ2-5; D is perhaps TRBD1 or TRBD2 (5 bases each). The CDR3 loop spans 11 amino acids. The V and J ends lost 8 bases and 5 bases respectively, with 12 bases between them. Germline V gives CDR1 DFQATT, CDR2 SNEGSKA (reference sequence). The CDR3 loop reads CSTPEGETQYF. The CDR3 nucleotides read TGCAGTACCCCAGAGGGGGAGACCCAGTACTTC.

The chain has TRBV5-1 and TRBJ2-5; D is unresolved. Germline CDR1 reads SGHRS; CDR2 reads YFSETQ. Trimming removed 7 bases at V and 2 bases at J, with 9 bases between. This CDR3 is 12 amino acids long. As DNA, the CDR3 is TGCGCCAGCCGCGTTGGACAAGAGACCCAGTACTTC. This translates into CASRVGQETQYF.

In this sample, this clonotype turned up many times. The chain recombines TRBV6-5 with TRBJ2-5, with D possibly TRBD1 on 6 matching bases. The CDR3 runs to 14 residues. Germline values: CDR1 MNHEY, CDR2 SVGAGI. Trimming removed 4 bases at V and 2 bases at J, with 11 bases between. The CDR3 DNA reads TGTGCCAGCAGTTCCGGACAGAGTCAAGAGACCCAGTACTTC. Protein product: CASSSGQSQETQYF.

The table lists this clonotype with a few counts. The J gene is TRBJ2-5, the V gene TRBV7-2, with 8 bases identical to TRBD2. The CDR3 loop spans 13 amino acids. Germline assignment: CDR1 SGHTA and CDR2 FQGNSA. The V gene end was trimmed by 5 bases and the J gene end by 3 bases; junction bases not matched to a gene: 2. DNA of the CDR3: TGTGCCAGCAGCCGGGGGGGGGAAGAGACCCAGTACTTC. This encodes CASSRGGEETQYF.

The chain recombines TRBV7-2 with TRBJ1-2; 7 nucleotides agree with TRBD1. V dropped 5 bases and J dropped 4; count of bases not matched to a gene: 7. Germline-derived CDR1 and CDR2 are SGHTA and FQGNSA. This CDR3 region has 14 residues. The CDR3 nucleotides read TGTGCCAGCAGCAACCGGGACAGAGCCTATGGCTACACCTTC. Translating it yields CASSNRDRAYGYTF.

This clonotype was recorded at least ten times. The chain carries TRBV7-3 and TRBJ2-2; TRBD2 aligns across 8 bases. The ends lost 6 bases at V and 3 bases at J; junction bases unmatched: 9. Looked up from germline, CDR1 is SGHTA and CDR2 is FQGTGA. The CDR3 loop spans 16 amino acids. The CDR3 is CASRPEAGDHTGELFF. The CDR3 DNA sequence: TGTGCCAGCAGACCTGAAGCGGGGGACCACACCGGGGAGCTGTTTTTT.

This clonotype was counted at least ten times. The chain recombines TRBV9 with TRBJ1-2; the D gene is possibly TRBD1 (6 bases). This CDR3 comprises 15 residues. Germline V gene sequence: CDR1 SGDLS, CDR2 YYNGEE. The germline V and J ends were trimmed by 5 bases and 4 bases, with 18 bases remaining between them. The CDR3 DNA follows: TGTGCCAGCAGTCCGCTTTCGGCGGACAGCTATGGCTACACCTTC. Protein sequence: CASSPLSADSYGYTF.

The CDR3 nucleotides are TGTGCCAGCAGCCTCACCCCGACTAGCGGATCCTACAATGAGCAGTTCTTC. Its protein is CASSLTPTSGSYNEQFF. The chain couples TRBV9 to TRBJ2-1, with 9 bases fitting TRBD2. The CDR3 is 17 residues long. CDR1 is SGDLS, CDR2 YYNGEE, per germline. The junction had 9 bases not matched to a gene; V was cut back by 4 bases and J by 1 base.

This clonotype was counted many times. The chain carries TRBV9 and TRBJ2-1; tentative D call: TRBD1 (6 bases). With 3 bases removed from V and 0 bases from J, the gap between germline ends came to 13 bases. The V gene's germline CDR1 is SGDLS and CDR2 YYNGEE. This CDR3 is 16 amino acids long. CDR3: CASSAGQLTSYNEQFF. The DNA of the CDR3 is TGTGCCAGCAGCGCGGGACAACTAACCTCCTACAATGAGCAGTTCTTC.

The V and J genes are TRBV29-1 and TRBJ2-1; 8 bases are shared with TRBD2. CDR1 SQVTM and CDR2 ANQGSEA come from the germline V gene. This CDR3 region has 12 residues. J gave up 8 bases and V 7 bases, and 7 bases lay outside the gene matches. CDR3 protein: CSGKTGGDEQFF. CDR3 coding DNA: TGCAGCGGGAAGACGGGGGGGGATGAGCAGTTCTTC.

This clonotype was seen at least ten times. This chain connects TRBV6-1 to TRBJ1-1, with 9 bases lining up with TRBD1. CDR3 length equals 12 residues. In germline, CDR1 is MNHNS, CDR2 SASEGT. V lost 6 bases to trimming and J lost 10 bases; unmatched junction nucleotides: 6. CDR3 sequence (DNA): TGTGCCAGCAGGGGACAGGGCTTAGGAGCTTTCTTT. Protein: CASRGQGLGAFF.

The chain recombines TRBV4-3 with TRBJ2-7; maybe TRBD2 (6 bases). The CDR3 loop spans 16 amino acids. Per germline, CDR1 LGHNA and CDR2 YSLEER. Trimming took off 4 bases at V and 2 bases at J, with 18 bases between the two ends. Written as DNA, the CDR3 is TGCGCCAGCAGCCTCGCTCGGGGGTCCTGGGCCTACGAGCAGTACTTC. Translating it yields CASSLARGSWAYEQYF.

With respect to this clonotype: This may be a read error: a much more frequent sequence differs by one nucleotide. The J gene is TRBJ2-1, the V gene TRBV11-2, with 12 bases matching TRBD1. The V gene end was trimmed by 5 bases and the J gene end by 2 bases; junction bases not matched to a gene: 4. The CDR3 is made up of 16 amino acids. Germline V CDR1 and CDR2: SGHAT, FQNNGV. CDR3 sequence reads: CASSPRDRGPYNEQFF. The CDR3 nucleotides are TGTGCCAGCAGCCCAAGGGACAGGGGGCCCTACAATGAGCAGTTCTTC.

In its sample, this clonotype was seen many times. The genes are TRBV10-2 and TRBJ1-1; 8 nucleotides line up with TRBD1. Germline CDR1 is WSHSY and CDR2 is SAAADI. There are 20 residues in the CDR3. Unmatched junction bases numbered 26, after V lost 6 bases and J lost 5 bases. The CDR3 DNA follows: TGCGCCAGCAGGCAGGGGTGGGCAGGGGGCTTTTCCGTTGCGGGAACTGAAGCTTTCTTT. It is translated as CASRQGWAGGFSVAGTEAFF.

This clonotype was counted at least ten times. The J gene is TRBJ2-2, the V gene TRBV7-2; D may be TRBD1 or TRBD2 (5 bases each). Germline V gene lookup returns CDR1 SGHTA and CDR2 FQGNSA. The CDR3 consists of 14 residues. The V and J ends lost 7 bases and 7 bases respectively, with 16 bases between them. Here the CDR3 reads CASNIVAGGGELFF. The DNA of the CDR3 is TGTGCCAGCAACATCGTTGCTGGGGGCGGGGAGCTGTTTTTT.

This clonotype was seen ten or more times. The chain recombines TRBV7-2 with TRBJ2-5, with 12 bases identical to TRBD2. CDR1 SGHTA and CDR2 FQGNSA come from the germline V gene. Trimming at V came to 5 bases and at J to 3 bases, leaving 4 bases not matched to a gene. The CDR3 runs to 15 residues. The CDR3 coding sequence is TGTGCCAGCAGCGCCACTAGCGGGGGGAAAGAGACCCAGTACTTC. Residues: CASSATSGGKETQYF.

This clonotype appeared a few times. The genes are TRBV12-3 or TRBV12-4 and TRBJ2-3; weak D call: TRBD1 (7 bases). CDR3 length: 15 residues. Trimming shortened V by 5 bases and J by 2 bases, and 14 bases separated the two germline ends. CDR3 sequence: CASSQPGGFTDTQYF. DNA for the CDR3: TGTGCCAGCAGTCAACCAGGGGGGTTCACAGATACGCAGTATTTT.

The table lists this clonotype with many counts. CDR3: CASSPGRMGGADNEQFF. For the CDR3, the DNA is TGTGCCAGCAGCCCAGGCAGGATGGGGGGGGCCGACAATGAGCAGTTCTTC. The rearrangement links TRBV4-2 to TRBJ2-1, with D possibly being TRBD2 (7 bases). The CDR3 consists of 17 residues. Trimming took 4 bases from V and 5 from J, leaving 21 bases between them. The germline V gene encodes CDR1 LGHNA and CDR2 YNFKEQ.

The sample holds many counts of this clonotype. The V and J genes are TRBV5-1 and TRBJ2-5; perhaps TRBD2 as D (6 bases). The CDR3 contains 13 residues. Deletions cut 7 bases from V and 5 bases from J, with 15 bases between. The germline gives CDR1 SGHRS, CDR2 YFSETQ. DNA of the CDR3: TGCGCCAGCCGTACTAGCCCGGGGGAGACCCAGTACTTC. The encoded protein is CASRTSPGETQYF.

This clonotype was detected ten times or more. CDR3 in DNA: TGCGCCAGCAGCTTGGGAGTACAAGTGGAGACCCAGTACTTC. Amino acids: CASSLGVQVETQYF. The V and J genes are TRBV5-1 and TRBJ2-5; no definite D call. Trimming removed 0 bases from V and 5 bases from J, with 11 bases in between. The V gene's germline CDR1 is SGHRS and CDR2 YFSETQ. This CDR3 spans 14 amino acids.

This clonotype was detected ten times or more. V and J are TRBV5-1 and TRBJ2-3, with TRBD2 matching over 8 bases. Germline V gene sequence: CDR1 SGHRS, CDR2 YFSETQ. The CDR3 is 13 amino acids. With V trimmed by 9 bases and J by 0 bases, 3 bases remained unmatched. The CDR3 region is CATREGSTDTQYF. The CDR3 region has the DNA TGCGCCACCCGGGAGGGGAGCACAGATACGCAGTATTTT.

This clonotype was observed at least ten times. The genes are TRBV7-9 and TRBJ1-1; the match to TRBD1 covers 7 bases. With V trimmed by 5 bases and J by 5 bases, 11 bases remained unmatched. CDR1 and CDR2 from the germline V gene are SEHNR and FQNEAQ (reference sequence). The CDR3 contains 15 residues. The CDR3 coding sequence is TGTGCCAGCAGCCCCTACAGGGGTAGGGATACTGAAGCTTTCTTT. Translation: CASSPYRGRDTEAFF.